This TCR beta chain was obtained from a study of blood T cell repertoires in COVID-19. Study-level information: The origin of the acute and convalescent COVID-19 samples was the United States, Italy and Spain. The cDNA or gDNA used as material had been derived from T cells, B-cell-depleted T cells, or PBMCs.

Trimming took off 2 bases at V and 1 base at J, with 5 bases between the two ends. The CDR3 spans 13 residues. CDR1 and CDR2 (germline): SGHDN, FVKESK. As processed by the authors: Reference gene primer amplification in the assay estimated nucleated cell counts. Assay used: immunoSEQ multiplex PCR; TCRdb lists only in-frame clones, some missing. V, J and clone size are taken as reported in that table, and D and trimming were inferred from the DNA itself. The sample has under 60,000 clones, approximately 90% seen once; the top ten hold less than 2%. The specimen was peripheral blood. This sequence joins TRBV14 and TRBJ1-1; no definite D call. The receptor was derived from a man aged 55 to 70 with acute or convalescent COVID-19. The CDR3 loop is CASSQKRNTEAFF. DNA for the CDR3: TGTGCCAGCAGCCAAAAGCGGAACACTGAAGCTTTCTTT.